These T cell receptor beta chains were read from a single sample in a study of Graves' ophthalmopathy and Graves' hyperthyroidism. Each CDR3 protein is one row after TCRdb ran MiXCR on the multiplex PCR reads. The table lists about 640,000 distinct CDR3 sequences, roughly 41% of them singletons. The sequenced material came from peripheral blood. These receptors originate from an adult man with Graves' ophthalmopathy. CDR3s include the opening cysteine and the closing phenylalanine or tryptophan. The order of the fields is J gene, V gene, clone size, CDR3 protein. Rows may omit the clone size; those that give it use once, few, many or a size class.

TRBJ2-3 TRBV10-3 few CAISGGASDTQYF
TRBJ1-1 TRBV25-1 . CASSELGGNTEAFF
TRBJ2-5 TRBV7-8 . CASSLARKGSWETQYF
TRBJ2-5 TRBV19 many CASSRLTDQETQYF
TRBJ2-6 TRBV2 many CASNGPSSGGWSGANVLTF
TRBJ2-7 TRBV27 many CASSLGKAYEQYF
TRBJ1-4 TRBV10-3 many CATQDREANEKLFF
TRBJ1-2 TRBV25-1 . CASSPQDRGAYGYTF
TRBJ1-4 TRBV7-9 . CASSAGQGEEKLFF
TRBJ1-1 TRBV20-1 many CSAVGTNTEAFF
TRBJ2-7 TRBV5-5 . CASSFSQGLNEQYF
TRBJ1-5 TRBV5-1 many CASSLGRGQGQPQHF
TRBJ2-7 TRBV25-1 once CASSEVTSGIGNEQYF
TRBJ1-3 TRBV20-1 few CSTREGIGNTIYF
TRBJ1-2 TRBV2 . CASSLYRDAHYGYTF
TRBJ2-2 TRBV7-3 few CASRRDTDTRELFF
TRBJ1-5 TRBV12-3/TRBV12-4 many CASSEEGLGQPQHF
TRBJ1-4 TRBV19 . CASSPRRGLEKLFF
TRBJ1-2 TRBV4-1 few CASSQVPDSYGYTF
TRBJ1-2 TRBV29-1 . CSSGQGQGYTF
TRBJ1-3 TRBV9 . CASSVSGRGNTIYF
TRBJ2-1 TRBV24-1 . CATRSGADNEQFF
TRBJ2-7 TRBV10-3 . CAISDEGGPYF
TRBJ1-3 TRBV10-3 many CAIIDGSSGNTIYF
TRBJ2-5 TRBV7-2 few CAGSLGVQETQYF
TRBJ2-3 TRBV29-1 few CSVEGLTTDTQYF
TRBJ1-1 TRBV29-1 . CSVVRTGDLF
TRBJ1-1 TRBV29-1 . CSSPRDGMNTEAFF
TRBJ1-1 TRBV10-3 . CAITDRGTGDTEAFF
TRBJ1-2 TRBV9 . CASSVDAPGGSPDGYTF
TRBJ1-1 TRBV5-6 . CASSFQGRYAEAFF
TRBJ2-2 TRBV20-1 . CSARPTARGGLVGELFF
TRBJ2-7 TRBV7-8 . CASSQDPIRQGRYEQYF
TRBJ2-7 TRBV12-3/TRBV12-4 many CASSSETGGDEQYF
TRBJ2-7 TRBV11-2 . CASSLDLRGGQYEQYF
TRBJ2-5 TRBV6-5 . CASSLSSGVQETQYF
TRBJ2-5 TRBV20-1 . CNARGGCQQETQYF
TRBJ1-6 TRBV7-3 once CASSYGTGSSPLHF
TRBJ1-1 TRBV7-2 many CASSLGAGNYEAFF
TRBJ2-5 TRBV20-1 many CSAKRARETQYF
TRBJ1-5 TRBV6-1 . CASIWEAGSSNQPQHF
TRBJ1-3 TRBV24-1 many CATSAAAGNTIYF
TRBJ1-5 TRBV20-1 many CSASRGYSNQSQHF
TRBJ1-1 TRBV7-9 many CASSLWAGGEAFF
TRBJ2-7 TRBV4-2 few CASSLGIRGIGEYEQYF
TRBJ2-7 TRBV5-5 . CAGSLQGSYEQYF